Below, one T cell receptor beta chain is given with its context. This record belongs to a study of cytomegalovirus exposure and HLA in healthy donors. In germline, CDR1 is SGHRS, CDR2 YFSETQ. The V end lost 2 bases, the J end lost 3 bases, and 12 bases lay between the germline ends. This CDR3 contains 14 residues. The PCR ran on 60 Vbeta and 13 Jbeta primers. Sequencing used immunoSEQ multiplex PCR; TCRdb keeps in-frame clones, though not all of them. The top ten hold around 1.3% of the sample, which has about 170,000 clones, approximately 80% seen once. Sequences were obtained from PBMCs. The V call is TRBV5-1, the J call TRBJ2-7; D might be TRBD2 (6 bases). The sequence was obtained from a boy aged 2-15 years in good health and CMV-seronegative. The CDR3 DNA reads TGCGCCAGCAGCTTAGGAGGGTCCCGCTACGAGCAGTACTTC. Translated: CASSLGGSRYEQYF.